The rows below give T cell receptor beta chains drawn from one sample of a study of OX40 agonist ivuxolimab in advanced cancers. The data were produced by immunoSEQ multiplex PCR, yet TCRdb's version contains in-frame clones alone and is incomplete. The data contain tens of thousands of clones, around 84% of them singletons. The source material was CD4+ or CD8+ T cells sorted from blood, sampled in a trial of the OX40 agonist ivuxolimab. These receptors came from an adult with an advanced solid tumor such as melanoma, head and neck, liver or kidney cancer. The CDR3 runs from the conserved cysteine through the conserved F or W. Fields, in order: D gene, V gene, J gene, clone size, CDR3 DNA, CDR3 protein. The D gene is left open where the match is weak. Expanded clones get a size class; other rows say once, few or many, or leave the size out.

d_gene: NA
v_gene: TRBV19
j_gene: TRBJ1-5
abundance: NA
CDR3nt: TGTGCCAGTAGTATAGATCGGGACACCGATCGGCCCCAGCATTTT
CDR3aa: CASSIDRDTDRPQHF

d_gene: NA
v_gene: TRBV7-9
j_gene: TRBJ2-1
abundance: NA
CDR3nt: TGTGCCAGCAGCTTAGTGGGTTCCAATGAGCAGTTCTTC
CDR3aa: CASSLVGSNEQFF

d_gene: NA
v_gene: TRBV28
j_gene: TRBJ2-2
abundance: NA
CDR3nt: TGTGCCAGCAGTTTATTACAACTCGACACCGGGGAGCTGTTTTTT
CDR3aa: CASSLLQLDTGELFF

d_gene: TRBD2
v_gene: TRBV5-1
j_gene: TRBJ2-1
abundance: NA
CDR3nt: TGCGCCAGCAGCCCCCAGGTAGCGGGATCCAATGAGCAGTTCTTC
CDR3aa: CASSPQVAGSNEQFF

d_gene: NA
v_gene: TRBV9
j_gene: TRBJ2-2
abundance: NA
CDR3nt: TGTGCCAGCAGCCTCCAAGGAGGCACCGGGGAGCTGTTTTTT
CDR3aa: CASSLQGGTGELFF

d_gene: NA
v_gene: TRBV30
j_gene: TRBJ2-1
abundance: NA
CDR3nt: TGTGCCTGGACCCTACCCGGTCTCCAAGGGCATGAGCAGTTCTTC
CDR3aa: CAWTLPGLQGHEQFF

d_gene: NA
v_gene: TRBV5-5
j_gene: TRBJ2-3
abundance: NA
CDR3nt: TGTGCCAGCAGCTCCGGGACCTTAACAGATACGCAGTATTTT
CDR3aa: CASSSGTLTDTQYF

d_gene: TRBD1
v_gene: TRBV5-1
j_gene: TRBJ2-7
abundance: NA
CDR3nt: TGCGCCAGCAGCTCGGGACAGGGAAATATCTACGAGCAGTACTTC
CDR3aa: CASSSGQGNIYEQYF

d_gene: NA
v_gene: TRBV20-1
j_gene: TRBJ2-7
abundance: NA
CDR3nt: TGCAGTGCTCGCGCCGACTACGAGCAGTACTTC
CDR3aa: CSARADYEQYF

d_gene: TRBD1
v_gene: TRBV19
j_gene: TRBJ1-2
abundance: few
CDR3nt: TGTGCCAGTAGACCGGGACAGGTCTATGGCTACACCTTC
CDR3aa: CASRPGQVYGYTF

d_gene: NA
v_gene: TRBV28
j_gene: TRBJ1-1
abundance: NA
CDR3nt: TGTGCCAGCAGTTCAAAAGGGACGGTTAACACTGAAGCTTTCTTT
CDR3aa: CASSSKGTVNTEAFF

d_gene: TRBD2
v_gene: TRBV27
j_gene: TRBJ2-5
abundance: NA
CDR3nt: TGTGCCAGCAGTTTATCGGTCGGGAGGAGGACCCAGTACTTC
CDR3aa: CASSLSVGRRTQYF

d_gene: NA
v_gene: TRBV19
j_gene: TRBJ1-2
abundance: NA
CDR3nt: TGTGCCAGTAGTATAGGTCTGGGATCCTATGGCTACACCTTC
CDR3aa: CASSIGLGSYGYTF

d_gene: NA
v_gene: TRBV5-4
j_gene: TRBJ1-2
abundance: NA
CDR3nt: TGTGCCAGCAGCCCTCCCTCCTTGGGGGGCTACACCTTC
CDR3aa: CASSPPSLGGYTF

d_gene: NA
v_gene: TRBV28
j_gene: TRBJ1-5
abundance: NA
CDR3nt: TGTGCCAGCAGTGGACCAAGAGATAGCAATCAGCCCCAGCATTTT
CDR3aa: CASSGPRDSNQPQHF

d_gene: TRBD1
v_gene: TRBV10-2
j_gene: TRBJ2-5
abundance: NA
CDR3nt: TGCGCCAGCAGGGGTACAGGGGGCCAAGAGACCCAGTACTTC
CDR3aa: CASRGTGGQETQYF

d_gene: TRBD2
v_gene: TRBV4-3
j_gene: TRBJ2-1
abundance: NA
CDR3nt: TGCGCCAGCAGCCAAGATCTTACCGGGACTAGCGTCGTCAATGAGCAGTTCTTC
CDR3aa: CASSQDLTGTSVVNEQFF

d_gene: NA
v_gene: TRBV28
j_gene: TRBJ2-1
abundance: NA
CDR3nt: TGTGCCAGCAAATCGGGGAACAATGAGCAGTTCTTC
CDR3aa: CASKSGNNEQFF

d_gene: NA
v_gene: TRBV10-2
j_gene: TRBJ1-4
abundance: NA
CDR3nt: TGCGCCAGCAGTGACGGCGCAACTAATGAAAAACTGTTTTTT
CDR3aa: CASSDGATNEKLFF

d_gene: NA
v_gene: TRBV6-1
j_gene: TRBJ2-3
abundance: NA
CDR3nt: TGTGCCAGCAGTGGGGGACCAAGCACAGATACGCAGTATTTT
CDR3aa: CASSGGPSTDTQYF

d_gene: NA
v_gene: TRBV7-3
j_gene: TRBJ2-3
abundance: few
CDR3nt: TGTGCCAGCAGCCCAACCTCCACTGATACGCAGTATTTT
CDR3aa: CASSPTSTDTQYF

d_gene: NA
v_gene: TRBV6-6
j_gene: TRBJ1-5
abundance: NA
CDR3nt: TGTGCCAGCAGTTATGTCCGGGATCAGCCCCAGCATTTT
CDR3aa: CASSYVRDQPQHF

d_gene: NA
v_gene: TRBV21-1
j_gene: TRBJ2-1
abundance: NA
CDR3nt: TGTGCCAGCAGCAAAGTTGTGGACAATGAGCAGTTCTTC
CDR3aa: CASSKVVDNEQFF

d_gene: NA
v_gene: TRBV2
j_gene: TRBJ1-1
abundance: NA
CDR3nt: TGTGCCAGCAGTCGGGACACTGAAGCTTTCTTT
CDR3aa: CASSRDTEAFF

d_gene: NA
v_gene: TRBV11-2
j_gene: TRBJ2-2
abundance: NA
CDR3nt: TGTGCCAGCAGCTTTAAACTCACCGGGGAGCTGTTTTTT
CDR3aa: CASSFKLTGELFF

d_gene: NA
v_gene: TRBV11-3
j_gene: TRBJ2-3
abundance: NA
CDR3nt: TGTGCCAGCAGCGCTCGGGGTTATACGCAGTATTTT
CDR3aa: CASSARGYTQYF

d_gene: NA
v_gene: TRBV11-2
j_gene: TRBJ1-1
abundance: NA
CDR3nt: TGTGCCAGCAGCGGTTGGAACACTGAAGCTTTCTTT
CDR3aa: CASSGWNTEAFF

d_gene: NA
v_gene: TRBV6-5
j_gene: TRBJ1-4
abundance: NA
CDR3nt: TGTGCCAGCAGTCGCCGGACGGATGAAAAACTGTTTTTT
CDR3aa: CASSRRTDEKLFF

d_gene: NA
v_gene: TRBV4-3
j_gene: TRBJ2-2
abundance: once
CDR3nt: TGCGCCAGCAGCCAAGATATGATCGGGGAGCTGTTTTTT
CDR3aa: CASSQDMIGELFF

d_gene: TRBD2
v_gene: TRBV7-9
j_gene: TRBJ2-1
abundance: NA
CDR3nt: TGTGCCAGCAGCTTATCTAGCGGGAGAACCAATGAGCAGTTCTTC
CDR3aa: CASSLSSGRTNEQFF

d_gene: NA
v_gene: TRBV5-1
j_gene: TRBJ2-4
abundance: NA
CDR3nt: TGCGCCAGCAGCTCCAAGGGGTGGCCCAAAAACATTCAGTACTTC
CDR3aa: CASSSKGWPKNIQYF

d_gene: NA
v_gene: TRBV28
j_gene: TRBJ1-4
abundance: NA
CDR3nt: TGTGCCAGCAGTTCCGAGGACAGCTCAACTAATGAAAAACTGTTTTTT
CDR3aa: CASSSEDSSTNEKLFF

d_gene: NA
v_gene: TRBV6-5
j_gene: TRBJ2-2
abundance: once
CDR3nt: TGTGCCAGCAGTTACATGGGGGTCGGCACCGGGGAGCTGTTTTTT
CDR3aa: CASSYMGVGTGELFF